Each of the 10 T cell receptor beta chains below was sequenced from the same sample in a study of cytomegalovirus exposure and HLA in healthy donors. PCR involved 60 Vbeta and 13 Jbeta primers. Generated by immunoSEQ multiplex PCR, the TCRdb table keeps only in-frame clones and is missing some. The sample shows approximately 190,000 clones, about four fifths of them seen only once. The sequenced sample consisted of PBMCs. These receptors all stem from a boy aged 2-15 years in good health and CMV-seronegative.

The chain is built from TRBV10-2 and TRBJ2-3, with 10 positions matching TRBD2. Germline V gene data show CDR1 as WSHSY and CDR2 as SAAADI. This CDR3 comprises 17 residues. The V and J ends lost 4 bases and 1 base, in that order; junction bases with no gene match: 8. The CDR3 nucleotides are TGCGCCAGCAGTGCAACCGCCGGGACTAGCGGCACAGATACGCAGTATTTT. Its protein is CASSATAGTSGTDTQYF.

J is TRBJ1-2 and V is TRBV5-1; 12 positions match TRBD1. This CDR3 contains 15 residues. J was trimmed by 7 bases and V by 4 bases; bases with no gene match: 8. CDR1 is SGHRS, CDR2 YFSETQ, per germline. This CDR3 is CASSTGGQGAGGYTF. Written as DNA, the CDR3 is TGCGCCAGCAGCACGGGGGGACAGGGGGCTGGTGGCTACACCTTC.

This sequence joins TRBV6-4 and TRBJ2-1, with D perhaps matching TRBD2 (6 bases). CDR3 length: 14 amino acids. Germline CDR1 MRHNA, CDR2 SNTAGT. V lost 5 bases, J lost 7 bases, and 15 bases lay in between. CDR3 residues: CASSTGLWVNEQFF. The CDR3 nucleotides read TGTGCCAGCAGTACGGGACTGTGGGTAAATGAGCAGTTCTTC.

The J gene is TRBJ2-3, the V gene TRBV7-9, with a weak D call TRBD2 (6 bases). V lost 1 base to trimming and J lost 2 bases, with 19 bases between them. The V gene's germline CDR1 is SEHNR and CDR2 FQNEAQ (reference sequence). The CDR3 has 18 amino acids. CDR3 residues: CASSLEEGAGLVTDTQYF. As DNA, the CDR3 is TGTGCCAGCAGCTTAGAAGAAGGTGCGGGGCTGGTCACAGATACGCAGTATTTT.

This rearrangement joins TRBV5-1 to TRBJ2-3; 7 bases match TRBD2. The CDR3 has 19 residues. In germline, CDR1 is SGHRS, CDR2 YFSETQ. The V gene end was trimmed by 1 base and the J gene end by 0 bases; junction bases not matched to a gene: 14. In nucleotides, the CDR3 is TGCGCCAGCAGCTTGCCTCCGCGGGGGACTTCCCCTAGCACAGATACGCAGTATTTT. It translates to CASSLPPRGTSPSTDTQYF.

The V and J genes are TRBV2 and TRBJ1-2; no clear D gene. Germline V lookup: CDR1 SNHLY, CDR2 FYNNEI. The CDR3 is 10 residues long. Trimming stripped 7 bases from V and 12 bases from J, with 12 bases between. Here the CDR3 DNA reads TGTGCCAGCACCGGGAATAGTGACACCTTC. This sequence encodes CASTGNSDTF.

This clone was counted a few times. The chain carries TRBV6-5 and TRBJ2-3; TRBD1 might be the D (6 bases). V was cut by 6 bases and J by 5 bases, with 12 bases left in between. Looked up from germline, CDR1 is MNHEY and CDR2 is SVGAGI. The CDR3 covers 13 residues. The CDR3: CASSLWTEDTQYF. The CDR3 region has the DNA TGTGCCAGCAGCTTGTGGACAGAAGATACGCAGTATTTT.

V gene TRBV7-2 combines with J gene TRBJ2-5, with D perhaps TRBD2 (6 bases). The V and J ends lost 1 base and 4 bases respectively, with 13 bases between them. CDR3 length: 15 amino acids. The germline gives CDR1 SGHTA, CDR2 FQGNSA. As DNA, the CDR3 is TGTGCCAGCAGCTTAGAGGCGGGATGGGTAGAGACCCAGTACTTC. It yields the protein CASSLEAGWVETQYF.

This clone was counted only a few times. The chain uses TRBV5-4 and TRBJ1-2; the D gene is possibly TRBD1 (6 bases). The germline V and J ends were trimmed by 7 bases and 3 bases, with 16 bases remaining between them. Germline V gene lookup returns CDR1 SGHNT and CDR2 YYREEE (reference sequence). The CDR3 loop spans 14 amino acids. The CDR3 sequence: CASRTENRDYGYTF. CDR3 bases: TGTGCCAGCCGCACCGAAAACAGGGACTATGGCTACACCTTC.

The V gene is TRBV9, the J gene TRBJ2-1; 11 positions match TRBD1. The CDR3 sequence is 15 residues long. The germline gives CDR1 SGDLS, CDR2 YYNGEE. V lost 0 bases and J lost 8; bases outside the gene matches: 4. For the CDR3, the DNA is TGTGCCAGCAGCGTAGGGGACAGGGGGAATCATGAGCAGTTCTTC. Protein: CASSVGDRGNHEQFF.